Listed here are 14 T cell receptor beta chains from one sample, sequenced in a study of human T cells and chemical hapten exposure. TCRdb fed the RACE reads into MiXCR, producing one record per CDR3 protein. The data contain about 380,000 distinct CDR3 sequences, 4.5% to 6% of them singletons. Time point of the sample: pre-sensitization, week 0. Noted treatment: therapeutic diphenylcyclopropenone sensitization with weekly scalp DPC. Sequencing was performed on whole blood, taken in connection with sensitization to the hapten diphenylcyclopropenone (DPC). Every receptor here comes from a woman aged 50 to 60 with alopecia areata. Some clones in this sample may be carry-over from other donors' samples.

This clonotype was seen many times. The rearrangement uses TRBV25-1 and TRBJ2-3; no definite D call. The CDR3 sequence is 14 residues long. V lost 1 base, J lost 2 bases, and 7 bases lay in between. CDR1 MGHDK and CDR2 SYGVNS come from the germline V gene. The CDR3 bases are TGTGCCAGCAGTGAATCAGCCCCCACAGATACGCAGTATTTT. Its translation is CASSESAPTDTQYF.

This clonotype was seen a handful of times. This chain connects TRBV7-9 to TRBJ1-2, with D uncertain. Trimming shortened V by 4 bases and J by 2 bases, and 11 bases separated the two germline ends. The CDR3 is made up of 14 amino acids. Germline V gene lookup returns CDR1 SEHNR and CDR2 FQNEAQ (reference sequence). In nucleotides, the CDR3 is TGTGCCAGCAGCTCGGCTCCATCGAACTATGGCTACACCTTC. The encoded protein is CASSSAPSNYGYTF.

This clonotype has ten or more counts. The rearrangement uses TRBV20-1 and TRBJ2-4, with TRBD1 identical over 7 bases. The J segment lost 0 bases and the V segment lost 6 bases, leaving 5 bases of the junction unmatched. The CDR3 has 14 residues. Germline CDR1 reads DFQATT; CDR2 reads SNEGSKA (reference sequence). CDR3 sequence: CSAPTGIAKNIQYF. The CDR3 nucleotides read TGCAGTGCCCCGACAGGGATAGCCAAAAACATTCAGTACTTC.

V usage is TRBV12-3 or TRBV12-4 and J usage is TRBJ1-5; 8 bases match TRBD1. This CDR3 comprises 15 residues. After removal of 3 bases from V and 5 bases from J, the junction contained 6 bases not matched to a gene. The CDR3 loop reads CASSFPAGGDQPQHF. The CDR3, as DNA: TGTGCCAGCAGTTTCCCCGCAGGGGGCGATCAGCCCCAGCATTTT.

The CDR3 region has the DNA TGTGCCAGCAGCCCCGTTAGGGGCTCTGGGGCCAACGTCCTGACTTTC. It encodes CASSPVRGSGANVLTF. This chain joins TRBV14 and TRBJ2-6; tentatively, D is TRBD1 (5 bases). Germline CDR1 and CDR2: SGHDN and FVKESK. The CDR3 runs 16 residues. Trimming shortened V by 4 bases and J by 0 bases, and 10 bases separated the two germline ends.

This clonotype showed up many times. This chain uses TRBV27 with TRBJ1-1; TRBD1 aligns across 8 bases. V lost 6 bases, J lost 5 bases, and 2 bases stayed unmatched. Germline V lookup: CDR1 MNHEY, CDR2 SMNVEV (reference sequence). The CDR3 extends over 12 amino acids. This CDR3 is CASSNRGTEAFF. In DNA, the CDR3 is TGTGCCAGCAGCAACAGGGGGACTGAAGCTTTCTTT.

A few counts support this clonotype. V is TRBV12-5 and J is TRBJ1-5; no firm D call. Trimming pared 2 bases from V and 1 base from J, leaving 9 bases between. The CDR3 has 15 amino acids. Germline V gives CDR1 LGHNT, CDR2 FRNRAP. CDR3 in amino acids: CASGLIETSNQPQHF. The CDR3 DNA reads as TGTGCTAGTGGTTTGATAGAGACCAGCAATCAGCCCCAGCATTTT.

In this sample, this clonotype turned up a few times. The V and J genes are TRBV28 and TRBJ2-7; no firm D call. V lost 2 bases and J lost 4, with 9 bases in between. The CDR3 sequence is 13 residues long. Looked up from germline, CDR1 is MDHEN and CDR2 is SYDVKM. The CDR3 nucleotides read TGTGCCAGCAGTTTACAGATAGATTACGAGCAGTACTTC. As protein: CASSLQIDYEQYF.

This chain links TRBV6-1 with TRBJ2-5; TRBD1 matches 9 bases. The CDR3 is 13 amino acids. Trimming took 8 bases from V and 5 from J; bases not matched to a gene: 6. CDR1 MNHNS and CDR2 SASEGT come from the germline V gene. The CDR3 DNA is TGTGCCAGCGGGGGGACAGGGAGGGAGACCCAGTACTTC. This gives the protein CASGGTGRETQYF.

This clonotype showed up many times. J is TRBJ2-7 and V is TRBV6-2 or TRBV6-3; TRBD2 matches at 13 bases. Per the germline V gene, CDR1 is MNHEY and CDR2 is SVGEGT. The CDR3 has 18 residues. Trimming removed 1 base from V and 6 bases from J; junction bases left unmatched: 12. The CDR3 loop reads CASSYYRTSGGPGGEQYF. DNA for the CDR3: TGTGCCAGCAGTTACTACCGGACTAGCGGGGGACCCGGCGGCGAGCAGTACTTC.

The V gene is TRBV27, the J gene TRBJ1-4; D not certain. Germline loops: CDR1 MNHEY, CDR2 SMNVEV (reference sequence). CDR3 length: 12 residues. V was cut by 3 bases and J by 8 bases, with 7 bases left in between. The CDR3 region has the DNA TGTGCCAGCAGTTTCGTGGGGGAAAAACTGTTTTTT. The encoded protein is CASSFVGEKLFF.

In its sample, this clonotype was seen a few times. V is TRBV2 and J is TRBJ1-6; 7 bases are shared with TRBD1. Trimming cost V 4 bases and J 6 bases; bases outside gene matches: 9. This CDR3 spans 16 amino acids. The germline CDR1 and CDR2 sequences are SNHLY and FYNNEI. CDR3 region: CASSGRQGGFNSPLHF. As DNA, the CDR3 is TGTGCCAGCAGTGGGCGACAGGGCGGTTTTAATTCACCCCTCCACTTT.

This clonotype appeared many times. The chain combines TRBV3-1 with TRBJ2-4, with unresolved D. The CDR3 runs to 15 residues. The V and J ends lost 1 base and 0 bases respectively, with 7 bases between them. Germline V gives CDR1 LGHDT, CDR2 YNNKEL (reference sequence). This chain's CDR3 is CASSQGTLAKNIQYF. The CDR3, as DNA: TGTGCCAGCAGCCAAGGAACGTTAGCCAAAAACATTCAGTACTTC.

The table lists this clonotype with many counts. The chain is built from TRBV3-1 and TRBJ2-1, with D perhaps matching TRBD1 (6 bases). Trimming cost V 4 bases and J 2 bases, with 27 bases left between them. The V gene's germline CDR1 is LGHDT and CDR2 YNNKEL (reference sequence). There are 20 residues in the CDR3. The CDR3 here is CASSPRPAGATTPTYNEQFF. The CDR3 bases are TGTGCCAGCAGCCCGCGTCCGGCAGGGGCGACCACTCCTACCTACAATGAGCAGTTCTTC.